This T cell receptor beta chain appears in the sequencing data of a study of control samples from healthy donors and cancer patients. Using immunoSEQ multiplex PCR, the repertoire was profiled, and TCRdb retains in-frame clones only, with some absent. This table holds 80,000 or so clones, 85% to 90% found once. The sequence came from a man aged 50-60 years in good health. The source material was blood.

The CDR3 nucleotides are TGTGCCAGCTCACCATCAAAGGGAGGGACACCCCTCCACTTT. Its protein product is CASSPSKGGTPLHF. The chain carries TRBV18 and TRBJ1-6; D is unresolved. Germline loops: CDR1 KGHSH, CDR2 LQKENI. Trimming shortened V by 2 bases and J by 11 bases, and 13 bases separated the two germline ends. CDR3 length equals 14 residues.